These 10 T cell receptor beta chains share one sample of origin, sequenced in a study of blood T cell repertoires in COVID-19 (dated by TCRdb to about 2020). The method behind the library was the immunoSEQ multiplex PCR assay. TCRdb provides this immuneACCESS table in a form limited to in-frame rearrangements. Some clones are lacking; in checked studies, under half of them reflect an unresolved V gene, and why the rest are absent is not known. The sample table records 150,000 to 200,000 clones; roughly 84% of these occur just once. Less than 3% of the sample lies in the top ten. The sequenced material came from peripheral blood. The receptors derive from a human donor with acute or convalescent COVID-19. The donor label of this sample is uncertain.

The V and J genes are TRBV6-1 and TRBJ2-3; perhaps TRBD2 as D (6 bases). Per the germline V gene, CDR1 is MNHNS and CDR2 is SASEGT. V lost 2 bases, J lost 6 bases, and 15 bases lay in between. CDR3 length: 15 residues. The CDR3 is CASSESRASVDTQYF. In DNA, the CDR3 is TGTGCCAGCAGTGAAAGCAGGGCTAGCGTGGATACGCAGTATTTT.

This sequence joins TRBV29-1 and TRBJ2-7, with a possible D match to TRBD1 (5 bases). This CDR3 region has 13 residues. Per germline, CDR1 SQVTM and CDR2 ANQGSEA. V was trimmed by 1 base and J by 4 bases, leaving 11 bases between them. The CDR3, as DNA: TGCAGCGTTGAAGGGGGCCTCGGGTACGAGCAGTACTTC. It encodes CSVEGGLGYEQYF.

Here the CDR3 DNA reads TGTGCCAGCAGCTTTCGCCCAGGGCCCTACGAGCAGTACTTC. As protein: CASSFRPGPYEQYF. This chain connects TRBV11-3 to TRBJ2-7; tentatively, D is TRBD1 (5 bases). Deletions cut 3 bases from V and 2 bases from J, with 11 bases between. CDR3 size: 14 residues. From germline, CDR1 is SGHNT and CDR2 YENEEA. Based on the CDR3 plus reference TRBV11-3 and TRBJ2-7, the full variable domain is EAGVVQSPRYKIIEKKQPVAFWCNPISGHNTLYWYLQNLGQGPELLIRYENEEAVDDSQLPKDRFSAERLKGVDSTLKIQPAELGDSAVYLCASSFRPGPYEQYFGPGTRLTVT.

The rearrangement joins TRBV10-1 to TRBJ2-5, with TRBD2 matching over 11 bases. V shed 0 bases and J 5 bases; nucleotides not matched to a gene: 5. Per the germline V gene, CDR1 is WNHNN and CDR2 is SYGVQD (reference sequence). The CDR3 loop spans 16 amino acids. Here the CDR3 reads CASSESTSGKWETQYF. In nucleotides, the CDR3 is TGCGCCAGCAGTGAGTCGACTAGCGGGAAGTGGGAGACCCAGTACTTC.

The genes are TRBV3-1 (or the pseudogene TRBV3-2) and TRBJ1-5; a possible D gene is TRBD1 (6 bases). Germline values: CDR1 LGHDT, CDR2 YNNKEL (reference sequence). V gave up 0 bases and J gave up 2 bases, with 8 bases separating them. The CDR3 contains 15 residues. The DNA of the CDR3 is TGTGCCAGCAGCCAAGACAGGGGCCGCAATCAGCCCCAGCATTTT. Its protein product is CASSQDRGRNQPQHF.

This chain links TRBV27 with TRBJ1-4, with D possibly TRBD1 on 5 matching bases. The V gene's germline CDR1 is MNHEY and CDR2 SMNVEV (reference sequence). Trimming cost V 9 bases and J 9 bases, with 17 bases left between them. The CDR3 covers 13 residues. CDR3 loop: CARTHKGQKKLFF. CDR3 DNA sequence: TGTGCCAGGACTCACAAGGGGCAAAAAAAACTGTTTTTT.

V and J are TRBV28 and TRBJ2-7; TRBD2 agrees at 13 bases. Germline CDR1 reads MDHEN; CDR2 reads SYDVKM. The CDR3 covers 19 residues. V lost 4 bases, J lost 5 bases, and 17 bases stayed unmatched. Here the CDR3 DNA reads TGTGCCAGCAGTTCGATCGAACTAGCGGGAGGGCCGTTTTTAAACGAGCAGTACTTC. Amino acids: CASSSIELAGGPFLNEQYF.

The chain joins TRBV30 to TRBJ2-7; perhaps TRBD2 as D (7 bases). Germline loops: CDR1 GTSNPN, CDR2 SVGIG (reference sequence). The CDR3 runs to 13 residues. V lost 7 bases to trimming and J lost 3 bases, with 16 bases between them. CDR3 sequence reads: CASSRGGDYEQYF. The CDR3, as DNA: TGTGCCTCGTCTAGGGGGGGGGACTACGAGCAGTACTTC.

The chain joins TRBV12-3 or TRBV12-4 to TRBJ2-4; D remains unclear. Trimming removed 6 bases at V and 3 bases at J, with 9 bases between. The CDR3 is made up of 13 amino acids. CDR3 sequence reads: CASRASLKNIQYF. CDR3 nucleotides: TGTGCCAGCAGAGCGAGTCTCAAAAACATTCAGTACTTC.

The genes are TRBV30 and TRBJ2-1; D might be TRBD2 (5 bases). The CDR3 runs 15 residues. Germline V gene sequence: CDR1 GTSNPN, CDR2 SVGIG (reference sequence). V was pared by 1 base and J by 1 base, with 11 bases between. CDR3: CAWSGGGLSYNEQFF. The DNA of the CDR3 is TGTGCCTGGAGTGGCGGAGGACTGTCCTACAATGAGCAGTTCTTC.